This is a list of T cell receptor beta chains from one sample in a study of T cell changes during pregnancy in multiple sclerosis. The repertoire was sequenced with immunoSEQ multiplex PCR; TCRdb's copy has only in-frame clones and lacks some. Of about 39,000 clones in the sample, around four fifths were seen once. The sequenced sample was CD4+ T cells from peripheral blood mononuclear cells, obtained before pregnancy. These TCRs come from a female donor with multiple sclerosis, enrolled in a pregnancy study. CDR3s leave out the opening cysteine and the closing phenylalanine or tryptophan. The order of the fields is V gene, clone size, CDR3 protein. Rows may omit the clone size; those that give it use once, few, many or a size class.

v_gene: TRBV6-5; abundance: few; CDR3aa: ASSYYDGRAEQY
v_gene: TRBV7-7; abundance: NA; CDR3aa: ASSSRTATLGGYGYT
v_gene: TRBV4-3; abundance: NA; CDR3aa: ASSQEAGVHEKLF
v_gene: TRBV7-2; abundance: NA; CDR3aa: ASTPTGQNYGYT
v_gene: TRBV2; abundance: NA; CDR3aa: ASSGRIDRGGQETQY
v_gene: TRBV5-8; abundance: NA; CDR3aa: ASSLWDTLSSTDTQY
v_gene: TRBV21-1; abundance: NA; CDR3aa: ASSKKREASRSSYNEQF
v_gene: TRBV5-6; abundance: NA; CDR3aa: ASSRFQGRVGTEAF
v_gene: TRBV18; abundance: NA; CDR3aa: ASSEGVSNEQF
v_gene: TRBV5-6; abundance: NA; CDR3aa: ASSLGTFTGTDGNTIY
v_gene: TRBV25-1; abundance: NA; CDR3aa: ASRGFGSGELF
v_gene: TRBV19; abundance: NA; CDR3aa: ASSTAGVGETQY
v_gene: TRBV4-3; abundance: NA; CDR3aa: ASSQGAGGQSSYNEQF
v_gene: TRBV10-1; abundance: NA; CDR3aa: ASSGTGENPYEQY
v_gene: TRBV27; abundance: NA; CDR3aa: ASSFSGQGILRIKNSPLH
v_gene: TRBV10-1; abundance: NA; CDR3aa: ASSESSLGQPEAF
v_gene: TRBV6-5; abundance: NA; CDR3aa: ASSYSAGERTQY
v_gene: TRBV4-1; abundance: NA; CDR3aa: ASSLGTVFIGELF
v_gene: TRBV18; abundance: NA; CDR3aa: ASSLGLAGDADTQY
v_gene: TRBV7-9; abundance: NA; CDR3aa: ASSPGQGADTQY
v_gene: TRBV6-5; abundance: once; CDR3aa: ASLVGDWSNQPQH
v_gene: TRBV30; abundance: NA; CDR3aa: AWSSPGFRENQPQH
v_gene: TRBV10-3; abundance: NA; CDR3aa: AISEGTSYGYT
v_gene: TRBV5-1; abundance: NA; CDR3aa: ASSLVGDQPQH